This TCR beta chain was recovered during a study of shared clonotypes between healthy human individuals. CD45RO negativity and positive selection for CCR7 defined naive CD8 cells, a population that excluded terminally differentiated effector memory CD45RA+ cells. Each sample came from a Caucasian adult donor living in Nashville, Tennessee. Concerning this clone itself: Its antigen remains unidentified.

Germline CDR1 is SGHAT and CDR2 is FQNNGV. Trimming cost V 5 bases and J 1 base; bases outside gene matches: 5. The CDR3 extends over 15 amino acids. The study's findings and limits: Apart from blood, nothing was sampled; tissue repertoires likely differ.

The test was conducted at deep level. Generated by immunoSEQ multiplex PCR, the TCRdb table keeps only in-frame clones and is missing some. The sample has over 750,000 clones; about 96% are singletons. V usage is TRBV11-2 and J usage is TRBJ2-3; 8 positions agree with TRBD1. The TCR originated in a man in his thirties or forties in good health. Sequencing was carried out using naive CD8+ T cells sorted from blood. As DNA, the CDR3 is TGTGCCAGCAGCCAGGGGGCTAGCGGCACAGATACGCAGTATTTT. Amino acid sequence: CASSQGASGTDTQYF.